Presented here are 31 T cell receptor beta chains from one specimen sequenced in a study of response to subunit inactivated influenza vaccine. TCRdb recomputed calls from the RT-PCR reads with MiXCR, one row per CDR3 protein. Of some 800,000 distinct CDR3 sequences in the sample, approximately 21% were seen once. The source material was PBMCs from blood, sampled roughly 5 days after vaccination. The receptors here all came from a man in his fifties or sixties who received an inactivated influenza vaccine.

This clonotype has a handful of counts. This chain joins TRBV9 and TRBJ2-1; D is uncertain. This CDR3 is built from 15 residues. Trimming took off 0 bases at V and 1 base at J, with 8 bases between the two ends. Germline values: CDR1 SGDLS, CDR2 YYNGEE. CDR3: CASSVASRSYNEQFF. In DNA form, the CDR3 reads TGTGCCAGCAGCGTAGCCAGCAGATCCTACAATGAGCAGTTCTTC. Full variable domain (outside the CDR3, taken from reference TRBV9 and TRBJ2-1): DSGVTQTPKHLITATGQRVTLRCSPRSGDLSVYWYQQSLDQGLQFLIQYYNGEERAKGNILERFSAQQFPDLHSELNLSSLELGDSALYFCASSVASRSYNEQFFGPGTRLTVL.

This CDR3 reads CASMGDRVRGTEAFF. CDR3 bases: TGTGCCAGCATGGGGGACAGGGTCCGGGGCACTGAAGCTTTCTTT. V gene TRBV27 combines with J gene TRBJ1-1, with 9 bases fitting TRBD1. Per the germline V gene, CDR1 is MNHEY and CDR2 is SMNVEV (reference sequence). J lost 4 bases, V lost 7 bases, and 10 bases had no gene match. The CDR3 runs to 15 residues.

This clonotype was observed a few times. The CDR3 is CAWSPGLDKLFF. CDR3 nucleotide sequence: TGTGCCTGGAGTCCAGGATTGGATAAACTGTTTTTT. This chain uses TRBV30 with TRBJ1-4; D is uncertain. Germline V gene lookup returns CDR1 GTSNPN and CDR2 SVGIG (reference sequence). V lost 2 bases and J 11 bases, leaving 12 bases between the germline ends. The length of the CDR3 is 12 residues.

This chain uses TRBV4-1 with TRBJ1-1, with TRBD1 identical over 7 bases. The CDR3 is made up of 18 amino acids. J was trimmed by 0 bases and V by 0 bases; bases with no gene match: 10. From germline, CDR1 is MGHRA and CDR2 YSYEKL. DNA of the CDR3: TGCGCCAGCAGCCAAGATCCGACAGGGCGAACCATGAACACTGAAGCTTTCTTT. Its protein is CASSQDPTGRTMNTEAFF.

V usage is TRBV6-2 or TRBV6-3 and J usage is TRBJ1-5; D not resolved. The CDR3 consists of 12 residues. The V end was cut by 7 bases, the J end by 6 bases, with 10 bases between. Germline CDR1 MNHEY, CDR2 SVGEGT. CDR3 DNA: TGTGCCAGCACCACACTGGGTCAGCCCCAGCATTTT. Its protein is CASTTLGQPQHF.

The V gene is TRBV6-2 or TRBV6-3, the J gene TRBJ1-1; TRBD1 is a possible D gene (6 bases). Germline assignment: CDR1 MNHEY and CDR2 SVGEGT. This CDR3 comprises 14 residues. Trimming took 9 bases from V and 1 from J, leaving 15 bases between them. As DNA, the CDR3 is TGTGCCAGTCGGCCTGGGGGCACGAACACTGAAGCTTTCTTT. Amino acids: CASRPGGTNTEAFF.

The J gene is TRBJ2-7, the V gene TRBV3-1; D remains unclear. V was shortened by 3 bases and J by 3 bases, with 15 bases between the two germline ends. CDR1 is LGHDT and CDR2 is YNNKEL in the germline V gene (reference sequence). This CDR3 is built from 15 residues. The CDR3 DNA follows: TGTGCCAGCAGCCAGCCTTTGCTTGGCCGCTACGAGCAGTACTTC. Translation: CASSQPLLGRYEQYF.

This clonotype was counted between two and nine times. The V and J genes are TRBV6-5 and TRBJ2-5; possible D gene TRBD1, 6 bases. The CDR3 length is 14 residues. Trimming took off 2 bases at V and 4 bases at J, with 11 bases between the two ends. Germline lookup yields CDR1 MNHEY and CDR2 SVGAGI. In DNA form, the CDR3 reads TGTGCCAGCAGTTACGGACAGATGCGAGAGACCCAGTACTTC. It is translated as CASSYGQMRETQYF.

CDR3 nucleotide sequence: TGTGCCAGCAGTTACCCACAAGGGACGGCGAACACTGAAGCTTTCTTT. Translation: CASSYPQGTANTEAFF. The rearrangement links TRBV6-2 or TRBV6-3 to TRBJ1-1; D might be TRBD1 (5 bases). The V and J ends lost 2 bases and 1 base respectively, with 14 bases between them. CDR1 is MNHEY and CDR2 is SVGEGT in the germline V gene. The CDR3 totals 16 residues.

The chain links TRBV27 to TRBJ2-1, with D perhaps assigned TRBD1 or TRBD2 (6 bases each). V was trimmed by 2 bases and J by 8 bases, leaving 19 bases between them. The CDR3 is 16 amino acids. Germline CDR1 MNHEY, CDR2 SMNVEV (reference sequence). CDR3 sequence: CASSLRRDLRGHEQFF. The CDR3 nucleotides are TGTGCCAGCAGTTTACGACGGGACTTACGGGGGCATGAGCAGTTCTTC.

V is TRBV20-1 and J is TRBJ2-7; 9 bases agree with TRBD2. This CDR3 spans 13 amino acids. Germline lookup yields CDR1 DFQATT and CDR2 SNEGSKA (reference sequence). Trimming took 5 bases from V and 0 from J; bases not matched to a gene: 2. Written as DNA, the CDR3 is TGCAGTGCTTATAGCGGGAGCTCCTACGAGCAGTACTTC. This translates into CSAYSGSSYEQYF.

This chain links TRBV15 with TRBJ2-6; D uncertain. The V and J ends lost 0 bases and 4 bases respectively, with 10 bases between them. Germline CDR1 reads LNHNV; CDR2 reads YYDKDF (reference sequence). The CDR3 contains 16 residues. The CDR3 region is CATSRDLLPGANVLTF. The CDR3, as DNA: TGTGCCACCAGCAGAGATCTGCTTCCCGGGGCCAACGTCCTGACTTTC.

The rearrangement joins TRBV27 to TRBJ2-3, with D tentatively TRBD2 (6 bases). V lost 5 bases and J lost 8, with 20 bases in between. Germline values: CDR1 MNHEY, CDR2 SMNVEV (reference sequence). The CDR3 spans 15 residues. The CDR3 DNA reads TGTGCCAGCAGTCCCACCCCGCGGGGAGGTACTACGCAGTATTTT. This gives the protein CASSPTPRGGTTQYF.

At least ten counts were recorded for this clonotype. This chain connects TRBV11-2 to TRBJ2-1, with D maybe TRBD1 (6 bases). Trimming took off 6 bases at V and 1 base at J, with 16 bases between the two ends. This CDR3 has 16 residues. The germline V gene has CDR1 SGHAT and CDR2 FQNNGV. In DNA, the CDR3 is TGTGCCAGCAGACTTATCACAGGGAGATCCTACAATGAGCAGTTCTTC. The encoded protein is CASRLITGRSYNEQFF.

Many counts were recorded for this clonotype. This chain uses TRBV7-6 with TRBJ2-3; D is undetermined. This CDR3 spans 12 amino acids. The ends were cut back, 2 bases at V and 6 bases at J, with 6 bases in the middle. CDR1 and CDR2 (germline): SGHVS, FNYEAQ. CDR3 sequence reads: CASSLIGDTQYF. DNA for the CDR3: TGTGCCAGCAGCTTAATAGGCGATACGCAGTATTTT.

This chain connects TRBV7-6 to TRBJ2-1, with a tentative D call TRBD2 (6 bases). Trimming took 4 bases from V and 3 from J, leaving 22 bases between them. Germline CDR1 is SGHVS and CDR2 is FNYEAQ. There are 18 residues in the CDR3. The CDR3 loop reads CASSSQPGGVGDYNEQFF. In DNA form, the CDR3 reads TGTGCCAGCAGCTCCCAACCTGGAGGGGTTGGGGACTACAATGAGCAGTTCTTC.

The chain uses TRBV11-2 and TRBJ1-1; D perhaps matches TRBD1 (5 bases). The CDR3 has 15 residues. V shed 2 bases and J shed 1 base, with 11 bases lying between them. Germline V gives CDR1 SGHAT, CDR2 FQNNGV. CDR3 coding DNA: TGTGCCAGCAGCTTAATCCCAGGGCCGAACACTGAAGCTTTCTTT. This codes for CASSLIPGPNTEAFF.

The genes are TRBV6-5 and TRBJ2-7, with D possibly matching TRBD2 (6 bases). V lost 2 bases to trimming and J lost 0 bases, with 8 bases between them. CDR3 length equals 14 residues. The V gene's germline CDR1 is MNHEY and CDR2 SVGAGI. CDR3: CASSYQGLSYEQYF. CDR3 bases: TGTGCCAGCAGTTACCAGGGACTCTCCTACGAGCAGTACTTC.

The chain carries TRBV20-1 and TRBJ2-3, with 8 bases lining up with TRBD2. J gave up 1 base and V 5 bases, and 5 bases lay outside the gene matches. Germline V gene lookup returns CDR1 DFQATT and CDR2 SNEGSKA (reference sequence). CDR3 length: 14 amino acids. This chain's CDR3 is CSAPGSGGTDTQYF. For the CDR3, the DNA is TGCAGTGCTCCTGGTAGCGGGGGCACAGATACGCAGTATTTT.

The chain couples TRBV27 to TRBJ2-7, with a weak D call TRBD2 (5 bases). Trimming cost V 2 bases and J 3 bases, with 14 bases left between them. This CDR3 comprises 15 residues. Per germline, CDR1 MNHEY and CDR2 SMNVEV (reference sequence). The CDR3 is CASSLVPPSNYEQYF. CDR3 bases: TGTGCCAGCAGTTTAGTTCCCCCTAGCAACTACGAGCAGTACTTC.

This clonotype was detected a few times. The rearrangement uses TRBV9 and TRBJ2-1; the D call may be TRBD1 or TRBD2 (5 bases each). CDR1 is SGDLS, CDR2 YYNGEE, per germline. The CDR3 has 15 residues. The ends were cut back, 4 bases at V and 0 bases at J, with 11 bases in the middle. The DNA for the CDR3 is TGTGCCAGCAGCCCACGGGACCTCTCCTACAATGAGCAGTTCTTC. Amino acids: CASSPRDLSYNEQFF.

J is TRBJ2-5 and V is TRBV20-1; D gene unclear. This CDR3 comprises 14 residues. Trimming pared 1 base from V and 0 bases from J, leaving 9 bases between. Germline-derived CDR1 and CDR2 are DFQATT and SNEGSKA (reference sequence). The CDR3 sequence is CSARVGWYQETQYF. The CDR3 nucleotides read TGCAGTGCTAGAGTCGGGTGGTACCAAGAGACCCAGTACTTC.

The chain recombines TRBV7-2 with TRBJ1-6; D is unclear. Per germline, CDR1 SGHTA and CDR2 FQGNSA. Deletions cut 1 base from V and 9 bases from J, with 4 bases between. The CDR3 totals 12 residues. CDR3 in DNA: TGTGCCAGCAGCTTAGATACTTCACCCCTCCACTTT. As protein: CASSLDTSPLHF.

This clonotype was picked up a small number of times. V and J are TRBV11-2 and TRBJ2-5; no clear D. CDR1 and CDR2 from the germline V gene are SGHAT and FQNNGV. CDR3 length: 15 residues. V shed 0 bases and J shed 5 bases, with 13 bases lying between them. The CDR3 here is CASSLEWVGVETQYF. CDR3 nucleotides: TGTGCCAGCAGCTTAGAGTGGGTGGGCGTTGAGACCCAGTACTTC.

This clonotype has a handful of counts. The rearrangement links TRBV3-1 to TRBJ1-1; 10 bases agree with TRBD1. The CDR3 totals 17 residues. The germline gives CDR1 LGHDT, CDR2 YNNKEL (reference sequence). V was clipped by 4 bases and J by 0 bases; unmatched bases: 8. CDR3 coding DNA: TGTGCCAGCAGCCTCGGGACAGGGGTAATCATGAACACTGAAGCTTTCTTT. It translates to CASSLGTGVIMNTEAFF.

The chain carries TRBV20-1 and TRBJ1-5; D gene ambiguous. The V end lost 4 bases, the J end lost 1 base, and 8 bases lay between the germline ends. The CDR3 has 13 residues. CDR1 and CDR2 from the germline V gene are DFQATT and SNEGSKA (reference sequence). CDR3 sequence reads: CSAKEESNQPQHF. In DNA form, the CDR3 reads TGCAGTGCTAAGGAGGAAAGCAATCAGCCCCAGCATTTT.

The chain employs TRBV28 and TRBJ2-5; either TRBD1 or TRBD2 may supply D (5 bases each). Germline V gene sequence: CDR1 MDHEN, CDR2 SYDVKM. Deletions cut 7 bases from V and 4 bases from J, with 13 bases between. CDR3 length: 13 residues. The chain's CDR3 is CASNGGLGETQYF. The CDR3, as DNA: TGTGCCAGCAATGGGGGATTAGGAGAGACCCAGTACTTC.

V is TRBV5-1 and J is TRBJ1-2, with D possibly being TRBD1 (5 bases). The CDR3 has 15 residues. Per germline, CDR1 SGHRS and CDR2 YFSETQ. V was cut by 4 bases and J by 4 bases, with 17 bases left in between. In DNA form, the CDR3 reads TGCGCCAGCAGCGATGAACCGACAGACGTCTATGGCTACACCTTC. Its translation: CASSDEPTDVYGYTF.

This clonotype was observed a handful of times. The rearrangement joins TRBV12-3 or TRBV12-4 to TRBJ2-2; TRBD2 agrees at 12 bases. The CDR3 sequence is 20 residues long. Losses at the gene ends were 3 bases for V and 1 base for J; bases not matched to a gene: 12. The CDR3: CASSLRLAGGPLRNTGELFF. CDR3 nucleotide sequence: TGTGCCAGCAGTTTGCGTCTAGCGGGAGGGCCCCTACGGAACACCGGGGAGCTGTTTTTT.

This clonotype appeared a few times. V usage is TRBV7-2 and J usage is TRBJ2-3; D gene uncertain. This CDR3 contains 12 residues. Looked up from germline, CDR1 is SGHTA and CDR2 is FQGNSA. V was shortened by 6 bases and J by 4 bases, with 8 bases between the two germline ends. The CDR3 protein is CASRSAADTQYF. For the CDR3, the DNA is TGTGCCAGCAGGTCAGCCGCAGATACGCAGTATTTT.

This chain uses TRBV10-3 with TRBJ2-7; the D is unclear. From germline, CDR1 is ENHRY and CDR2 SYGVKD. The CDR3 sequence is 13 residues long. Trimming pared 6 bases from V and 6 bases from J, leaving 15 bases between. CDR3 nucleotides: TGTGCCATCAGCGTAGGGCTAGAAGGCGAGCAGTACTTC. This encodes CAISVGLEGEQYF.